Following are 12 T cell receptor beta chains from one sample sequenced in a study of blood T cell repertoires in COVID-19. Clones were sequenced by immunoSEQ multiplex PCR, and TCRdb holds only the in-frame ones, with some missing. In the table there are about 55,000 clones, about 80% of which are singletons. The sequencing sample was made of peripheral blood. The receptors here all came from a human donor in a cohort sampled during active COVID-19.

V usage is TRBV18 and J usage is TRBJ2-2; D gene ambiguous. V was pared by 3 bases and J by 1 base, with 12 bases between. Germline V gene lookup returns CDR1 KGHSH and CDR2 LQKENI. The CDR3 extends over 16 amino acids. The CDR3 coding sequence is TGTGCCAGCTCACCTCACGGTCGACTGAACACCGGGGAGCTGTTTTTT. Translation gives CASSPHGRLNTGELFF.

The count of this clone is one. The chain carries TRBV7-9 and TRBJ2-3; 7 nucleotides align to TRBD2. CDR3 size: 17 residues. Germline V CDR1 and CDR2: SEHNR, FQNEAQ (reference sequence). V lost 1 base to trimming and J lost 1 base; unmatched junction nucleotides: 8. Here the CDR3 reads CASSLGEAGTRTDTQYF. The DNA for the CDR3 is TGTGCCAGCAGCTTAGGTGAAGCGGGGACCCGCACAGATACGCAGTATTTT.

The V gene is TRBV7-4, the J gene TRBJ1-5; no firm D call. Germline assignment: CDR1 SGHVT and CDR2 SQSDAQ. The CDR3 loop spans 13 amino acids. V was trimmed by 4 bases and J by 4 bases, leaving 8 bases between them. The CDR3 loop is CASSYRLNQPQHF. For the CDR3, the DNA is TGTGCCAGCAGCTATCGTCTTAATCAGCCCCAGCATTTT.

This clone was detected only once. The chain carries TRBV4-1 and TRBJ2-1; 7 bases match TRBD2. This CDR3 is 14 amino acids long. The V gene end was trimmed by 0 bases and the J gene end by 7 bases; junction bases not matched to a gene: 3. Germline V CDR1 and CDR2: MGHRA, YSYEKL. Written as DNA, the CDR3 is TGCGCCAGCAGCCAAGATCAGGGAGGGAATGAGCAGTTCTTC. Its protein is CASSQDQGGNEQFF.

V is TRBV7-3 and J is TRBJ2-2; maybe TRBD2 (7 bases). The CDR3 extends over 15 amino acids. With 4 bases removed from V and 7 bases from J, the gap between germline ends came to 16 bases. CDR1 is SGHTA and CDR2 is FQGTGA in the germline V gene. CDR3 region: CASSSRGGGVGELFF. For the CDR3, the DNA is TGTGCCAGCAGCTCACGGGGAGGGGGAGTCGGGGAGCTGTTTTTT.

This clone appeared once. The chain carries TRBV18 and TRBJ2-3; D perhaps matches TRBD1 (6 bases). V lost 3 bases to trimming and J lost 5 bases, with 15 bases between them. CDR3 length equals 15 residues. Germline CDR1 KGHSH, CDR2 LQKENI. This CDR3 reads CASSPGAGSIDTQYF. DNA for the CDR3: TGTGCCAGCTCACCGGGGGCAGGGTCCATAGATACGCAGTATTTT.

The chain is built from TRBV5-4 and TRBJ2-7; TRBD2 agrees at 9 bases. CDR1 is SGHNT and CDR2 is YYREEE in the germline V gene (reference sequence). The CDR3 sequence is 14 residues long. V lost 0 bases and J lost 4; bases outside the gene matches: 2. The DNA for the CDR3 is TGTGCCAGCAGCTTGGGGACTAGCGAGTACGAGCAGTACTTC. Its protein product is CASSLGTSEYEQYF.

This clone appeared once. The rearrangement uses TRBV4-3 and TRBJ2-7, with TRBD1 matching 7 bases. The CDR3 length is 15 residues. Germline trimming cut 1 base from V and 2 bases from J; bases unmatched to any gene: 5. CDR1 is LGHNA, CDR2 YSLEER, per germline. For the CDR3, the DNA is TGCGCCAGCAGCCAAGTGGGGACAGAAACCTACGAGCAGTACTTC. It translates to CASSQVGTETYEQYF.

The chain is built from TRBV2 and TRBJ2-3; 8 bases line up with TRBD2. CDR3 size: 13 residues. V was pared by 8 bases and J by 5 bases, with 6 bases of the junction left unmatched. Germline lookup yields CDR1 SNHLY and CDR2 FYNNEI. CDR3 in amino acids: CASGAGELDTQYF. DNA of the CDR3: TGTGCCAGCGGAGCGGGAGAGTTAGATACGCAGTATTTT.

The J gene is TRBJ1-1, the V gene TRBV19, with a weak D call TRBD1 (5 bases). Trimming removed 2 bases at V and 4 bases at J, with 8 bases between. Germline CDR1 is LNHDA and CDR2 is SQIVND (reference sequence). The CDR3 is 13 amino acids. CDR3 sequence: CASSIFQGTEAFF. The DNA for the CDR3 is TGTGCCAGTAGTATATTTCAGGGCACTGAAGCTTTCTTT.

The rearrangement uses TRBV9 and TRBJ2-3; the match to TRBD2 covers 14 bases. The CDR3 spans 20 residues. CDR1 and CDR2 (germline): SGDLS, YYNGEE. J lost 4 bases, V lost 3 bases, and 16 bases had no gene match. CDR3: CASSDPRLAGGPKVADTQYF. CDR3 coding DNA: TGTGCCAGCAGCGACCCCCGACTAGCGGGAGGGCCAAAGGTTGCAGATACGCAGTATTTT.

The chain has TRBV6-1 and TRBJ2-1; D may be TRBD1 (6 bases). Germline V CDR1 and CDR2: MNHNS, SASEGT. The CDR3 is made up of 16 amino acids. V was trimmed by 6 bases and J by 8 bases, leaving 23 bases between them. CDR3 bases: TGTGCCAGCAGAGAATCCGGGGCCTCAGGGGTGGATGAGCAGTTCTTC. This translates into CASRESGASGVDEQFF.